This T cell receptor (beta chain) was identified during a study of T cell repertoires in cytomegalovirus infection. This clonotype was observed a handful of times. Its specificity is not known. This CDR3 region has 14 residues. Germline V gene lookup returns CDR1 SEHNR and CDR2 FQNEAQ (reference sequence). V was cut by 4 bases and J by 0 bases, with 7 bases left in between. Via MiXCR, TCRdb re-called the reads, giving one row per CDR3 protein. This table has around 310,000 distinct CDR3 sequences, 25% to 30% appearing once. This clonotype was obtained from a human donor in good health (CMV status not recorded). Some clones in this sample may be carry-over from other donors' samples. The chain employs TRBV7-9 and TRBJ1-5; no definite D call. Source: cultured PBMCs, taken from culture after CMV antigen stimulation. CDR3 DNA sequence: TGTGCCAGCAGCTCGTACAGTAGCAATCAGCCCCAGCATTTT. This codes for CASSSYSSNQPQHF.